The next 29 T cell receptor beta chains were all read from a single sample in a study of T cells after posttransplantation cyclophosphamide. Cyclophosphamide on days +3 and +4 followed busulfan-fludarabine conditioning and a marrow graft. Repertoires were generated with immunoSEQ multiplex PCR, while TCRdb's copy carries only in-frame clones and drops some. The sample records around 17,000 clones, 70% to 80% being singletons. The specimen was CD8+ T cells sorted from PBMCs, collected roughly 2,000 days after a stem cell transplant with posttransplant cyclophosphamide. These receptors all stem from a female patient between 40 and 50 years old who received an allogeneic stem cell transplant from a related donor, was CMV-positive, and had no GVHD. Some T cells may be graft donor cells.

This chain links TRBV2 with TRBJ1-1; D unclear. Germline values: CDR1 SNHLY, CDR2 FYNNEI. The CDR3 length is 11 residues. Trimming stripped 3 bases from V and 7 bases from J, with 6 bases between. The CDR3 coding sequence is TGTGCCAGCAGTGAGGGGAGTGAAGCTTTCTTT. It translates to CASSEGSEAFF. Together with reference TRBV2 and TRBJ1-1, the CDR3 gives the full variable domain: EPEVTQTPSHQVTQMGQEVILRCVPISNHLYFYWYRQILGQKVEFLVSFYNNEISEKSEIFDDQFSVERPDGSNFTLKIRSTKLEDSAMYFCASSEGSEAFFGQGTRLTVV.

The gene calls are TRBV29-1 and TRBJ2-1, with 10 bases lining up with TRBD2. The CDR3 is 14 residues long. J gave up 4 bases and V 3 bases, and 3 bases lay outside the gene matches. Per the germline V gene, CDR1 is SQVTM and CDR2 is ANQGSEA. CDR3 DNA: TGCAGCGTTGATCCTAGCGGGGGTTACAATGAGCAGTTCTTC. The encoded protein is CSVDPSGGYNEQFF.

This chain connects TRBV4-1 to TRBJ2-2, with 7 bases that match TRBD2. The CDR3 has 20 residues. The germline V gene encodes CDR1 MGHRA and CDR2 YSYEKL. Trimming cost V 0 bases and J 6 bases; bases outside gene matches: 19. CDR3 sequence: CASSQDGSETLPRGAGELFF. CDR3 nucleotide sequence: TGCGCCAGCAGCCAAGATGGTTCCGAGACCCTACCCCGGGGGGCCGGGGAGCTGTTTTTT.

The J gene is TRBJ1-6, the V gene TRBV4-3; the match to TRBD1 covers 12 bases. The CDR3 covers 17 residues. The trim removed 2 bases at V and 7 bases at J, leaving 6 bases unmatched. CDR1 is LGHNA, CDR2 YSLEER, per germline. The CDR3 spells CASSQIHGTGGNSPLHF. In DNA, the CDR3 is TGCGCCAGCAGCCAAATCCATGGGACAGGGGGCAATTCACCCCTCCACTTT.

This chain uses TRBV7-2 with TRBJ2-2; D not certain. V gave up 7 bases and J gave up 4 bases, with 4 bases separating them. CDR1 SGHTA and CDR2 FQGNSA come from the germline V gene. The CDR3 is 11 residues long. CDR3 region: CASTLTGELFF. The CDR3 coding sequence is TGTGCCAGCACCCTCACCGGGGAGCTGTTTTTT.

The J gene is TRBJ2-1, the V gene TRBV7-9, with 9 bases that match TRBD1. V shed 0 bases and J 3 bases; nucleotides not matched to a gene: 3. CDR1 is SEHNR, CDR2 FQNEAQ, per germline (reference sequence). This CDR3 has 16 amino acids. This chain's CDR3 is CASSLAGTGYYNEQFF. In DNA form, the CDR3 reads TGTGCCAGCAGCTTAGCCGGGACAGGGTACTACAATGAGCAGTTCTTC. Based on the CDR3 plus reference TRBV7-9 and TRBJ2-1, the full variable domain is DTGVSQNPRHKITKRGQNVTFRCDPISEHNRLYWYRQTLGQGPEFLTYFQNEAQLEKSRLLSDRFSAERPKGSFSTLEIQRTEQGDSAMYLCASSLAGTGYYNEQFFGPGTRLTVL.

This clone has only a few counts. DNA for the CDR3: TGTGCCAGCAGCCCGAGGACAGGTCGGGAAAAACTGTTTTTT. It encodes CASSPRTGREKLFF. The chain employs TRBV28 and TRBJ1-4; 7 nucleotides line up with TRBD1. The CDR3 is 14 residues long. Germline V gene sequence: CDR1 MDHEN, CDR2 SYDVKM. Trimming at V came to 6 bases and at J to 8 bases, leaving 9 bases not matched to a gene.

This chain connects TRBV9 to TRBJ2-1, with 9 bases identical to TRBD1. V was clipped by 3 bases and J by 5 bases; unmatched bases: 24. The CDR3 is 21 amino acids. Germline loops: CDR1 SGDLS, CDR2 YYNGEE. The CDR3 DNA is TGTGCCAGCAGCGACCCCCCCCGGGACAGGGACATCCTAGTACAGGACAATGAGCAGTTCTTC. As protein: CASSDPPRDRDILVQDNEQFF.

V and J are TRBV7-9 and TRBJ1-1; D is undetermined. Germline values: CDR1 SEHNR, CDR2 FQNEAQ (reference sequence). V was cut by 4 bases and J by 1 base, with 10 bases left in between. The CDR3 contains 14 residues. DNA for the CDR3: TGTGCCAGCAGCTCGCCCCCAGAGAACACTGAAGCTTTCTTT. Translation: CASSSPPENTEAFF.

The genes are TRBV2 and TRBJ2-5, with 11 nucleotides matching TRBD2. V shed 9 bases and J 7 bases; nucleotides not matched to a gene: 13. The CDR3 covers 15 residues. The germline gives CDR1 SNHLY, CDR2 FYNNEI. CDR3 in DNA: TGTGCCAGGGGCGCCGGGACTAGCGGTCCGGGGACCCAGTACTTC. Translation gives CARGAGTSGPGTQYF.

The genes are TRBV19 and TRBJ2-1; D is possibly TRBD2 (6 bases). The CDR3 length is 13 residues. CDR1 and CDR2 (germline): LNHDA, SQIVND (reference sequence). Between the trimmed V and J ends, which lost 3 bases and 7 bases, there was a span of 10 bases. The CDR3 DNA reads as TGTGCCAGTAGTATGGAGGGCGGAAATGAGCAGTTCTTC. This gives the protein CASSMEGGNEQFF.

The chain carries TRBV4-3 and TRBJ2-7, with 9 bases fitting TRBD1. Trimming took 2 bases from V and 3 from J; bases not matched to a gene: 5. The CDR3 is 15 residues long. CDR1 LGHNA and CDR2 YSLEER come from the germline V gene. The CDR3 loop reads CASSQHRQGGYEQYF. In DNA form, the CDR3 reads TGCGCCAGCAGCCAACACCGACAGGGGGGCTACGAGCAGTACTTC.

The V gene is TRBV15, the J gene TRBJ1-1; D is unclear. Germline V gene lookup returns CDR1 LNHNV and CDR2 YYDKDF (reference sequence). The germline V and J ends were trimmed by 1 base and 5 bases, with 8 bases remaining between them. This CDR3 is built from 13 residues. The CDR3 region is CATSRVSGTEAFF. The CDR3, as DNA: TGTGCCACCAGCAGAGTTTCGGGGACTGAAGCTTTCTTT.

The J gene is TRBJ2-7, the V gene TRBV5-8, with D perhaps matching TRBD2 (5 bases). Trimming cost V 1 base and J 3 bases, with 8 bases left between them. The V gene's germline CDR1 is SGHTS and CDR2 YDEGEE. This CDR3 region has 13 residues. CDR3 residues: CASSLSGLYEQYF. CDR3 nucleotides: TGTGCCAGCAGCTTGAGTGGACTCTACGAGCAGTACTTC.

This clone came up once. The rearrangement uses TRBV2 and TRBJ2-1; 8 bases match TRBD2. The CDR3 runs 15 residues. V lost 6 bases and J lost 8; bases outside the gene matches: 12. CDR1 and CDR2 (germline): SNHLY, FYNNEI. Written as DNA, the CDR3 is TGTGCCAGCAGCCCCTTTCGGGGGGGCCTGGATGAGCAGTTCTTC. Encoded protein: CASSPFRGGLDEQFF.

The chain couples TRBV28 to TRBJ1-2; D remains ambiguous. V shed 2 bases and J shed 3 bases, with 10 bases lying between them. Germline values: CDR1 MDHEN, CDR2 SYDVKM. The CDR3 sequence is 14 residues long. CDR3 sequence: CASSLRGEDYGYTF. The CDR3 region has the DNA TGTGCCAGCAGTTTACGGGGTGAGGACTATGGCTACACCTTC.

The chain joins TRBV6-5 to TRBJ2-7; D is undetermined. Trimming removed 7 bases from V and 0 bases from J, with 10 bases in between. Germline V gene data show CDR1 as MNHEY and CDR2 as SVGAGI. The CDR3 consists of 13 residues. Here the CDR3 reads CASTYSLSYEQYF. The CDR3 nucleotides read TGTGCCAGCACATACAGCCTCTCCTACGAGCAGTACTTC.

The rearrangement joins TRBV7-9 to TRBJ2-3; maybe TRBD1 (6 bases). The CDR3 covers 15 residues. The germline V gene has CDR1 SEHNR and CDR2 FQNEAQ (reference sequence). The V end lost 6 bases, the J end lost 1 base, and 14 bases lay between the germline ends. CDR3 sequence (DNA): TGTGCCAGCAGACCAACAGGGTTTGGCACAGATACGCAGTATTTT. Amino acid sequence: CASRPTGFGTDTQYF.

The CDR3 sequence: CASRSREVQVPLNTEAFF. Here the CDR3 DNA reads TGTGCCAGTAGGTCTAGAGAGGTTCAAGTTCCTTTGAACACTGAAGCTTTCTTT. The V and J genes are TRBV19 and TRBJ1-1; no reliable D call. This CDR3 region has 18 residues. The V end lost 6 bases, the J end lost 0 bases, and 23 bases lay between the germline ends. Germline V gene lookup returns CDR1 LNHDA and CDR2 SQIVND (reference sequence).

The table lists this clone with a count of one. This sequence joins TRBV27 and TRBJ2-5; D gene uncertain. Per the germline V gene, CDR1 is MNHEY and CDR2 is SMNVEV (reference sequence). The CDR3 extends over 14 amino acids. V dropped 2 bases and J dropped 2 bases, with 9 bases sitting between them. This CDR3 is CASSLLARQETQYF. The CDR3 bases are TGTGCCAGCAGTTTACTGGCGCGGCAAGAGACCCAGTACTTC.

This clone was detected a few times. CDR3 sequence: CASSPLAGGYGELFF. The CDR3 DNA reads as TGCGCCAGCAGCCCCTTAGCGGGGGGGTACGGGGAGCTGTTTTTT. The V gene is TRBV5-1, the J gene TRBJ2-2; 11 bases are a match to TRBD2. Trimming at V came to 4 bases and at J to 7 bases, leaving 6 bases not matched to a gene. The germline V gene has CDR1 SGHRS and CDR2 YFSETQ. The CDR3 is 15 residues long.

CDR3 sequence: CASSRGTSGGTDTQYF. In DNA, the CDR3 is TGTGCCAGCAGCCGCGGGACTAGCGGGGGTACAGATACGCAGTATTTT. J is TRBJ2-3 and V is TRBV7-2; 14 bases map to TRBD2. Germline values: CDR1 SGHTA, CDR2 FQGNSA. The V gene end was trimmed by 5 bases and the J gene end by 3 bases; junction bases not matched to a gene: 4. The CDR3 loop spans 16 amino acids.

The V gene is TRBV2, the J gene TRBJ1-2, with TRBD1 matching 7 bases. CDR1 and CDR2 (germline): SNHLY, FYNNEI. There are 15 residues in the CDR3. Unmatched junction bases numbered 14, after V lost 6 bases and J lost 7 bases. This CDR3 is CASSLGTGEGGGYTF. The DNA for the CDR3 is TGTGCCAGCAGCTTGGGAACAGGGGAAGGGGGTGGCTACACCTTC.

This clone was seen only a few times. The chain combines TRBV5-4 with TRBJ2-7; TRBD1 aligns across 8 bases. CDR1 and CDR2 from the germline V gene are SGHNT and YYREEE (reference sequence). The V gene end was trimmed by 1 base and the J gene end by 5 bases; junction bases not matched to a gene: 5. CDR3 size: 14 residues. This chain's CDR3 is CASSLIGTGDEQYF. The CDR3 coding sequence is TGTGCCAGCAGCTTGATCGGGACAGGTGACGAGCAGTACTTC.

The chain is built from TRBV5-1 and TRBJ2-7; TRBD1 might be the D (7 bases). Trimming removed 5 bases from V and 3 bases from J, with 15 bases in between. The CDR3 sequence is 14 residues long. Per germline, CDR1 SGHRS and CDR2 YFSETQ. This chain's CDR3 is CASRTSRGDYEQYF. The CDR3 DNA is TGCGCCAGCAGAACGAGCAGGGGGGACTACGAGCAGTACTTC.

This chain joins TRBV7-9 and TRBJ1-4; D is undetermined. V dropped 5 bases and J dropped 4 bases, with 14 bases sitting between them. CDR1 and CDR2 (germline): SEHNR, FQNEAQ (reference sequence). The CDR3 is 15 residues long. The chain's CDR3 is CASSPRTENNEKLFF. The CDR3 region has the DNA TGTGCCAGCAGCCCCCGCACAGAGAATAATGAAAAACTGTTTTTT.

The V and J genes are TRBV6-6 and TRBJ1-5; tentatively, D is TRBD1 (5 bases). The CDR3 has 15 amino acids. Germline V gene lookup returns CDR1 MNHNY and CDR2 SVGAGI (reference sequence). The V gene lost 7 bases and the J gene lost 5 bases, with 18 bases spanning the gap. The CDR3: CASTIFGGEDQPQHF. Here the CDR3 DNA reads TGTGCCAGCACCATTTTCGGGGGGGAAGATCAGCCCCAGCATTTT.

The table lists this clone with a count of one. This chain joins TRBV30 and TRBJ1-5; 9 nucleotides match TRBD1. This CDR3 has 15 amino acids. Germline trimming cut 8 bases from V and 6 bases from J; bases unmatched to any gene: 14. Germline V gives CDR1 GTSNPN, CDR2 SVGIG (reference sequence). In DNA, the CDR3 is TGTGCCCCTTCGTTTGACAGGGGGATATGTCAGCCCCAGCATTTT. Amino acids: CAPSFDRGICQPQHF.

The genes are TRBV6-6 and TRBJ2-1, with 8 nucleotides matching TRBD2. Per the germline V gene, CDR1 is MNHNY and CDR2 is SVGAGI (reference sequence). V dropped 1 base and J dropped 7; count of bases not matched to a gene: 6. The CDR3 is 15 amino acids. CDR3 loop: CASSYFAGGGNEQFF. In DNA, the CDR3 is TGTGCCAGCAGTTACTTTGCGGGGGGTGGAAATGAGCAGTTCTTC.